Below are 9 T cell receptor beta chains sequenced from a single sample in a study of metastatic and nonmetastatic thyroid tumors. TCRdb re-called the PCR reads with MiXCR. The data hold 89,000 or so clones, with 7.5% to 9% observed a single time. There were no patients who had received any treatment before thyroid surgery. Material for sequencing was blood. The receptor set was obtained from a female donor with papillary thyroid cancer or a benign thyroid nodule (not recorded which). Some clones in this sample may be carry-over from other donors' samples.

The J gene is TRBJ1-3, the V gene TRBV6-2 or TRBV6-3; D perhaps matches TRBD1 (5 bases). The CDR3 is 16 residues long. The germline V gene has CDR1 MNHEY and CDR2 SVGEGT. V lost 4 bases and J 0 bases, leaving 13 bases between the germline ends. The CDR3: CASSLGTASSGNTIYF. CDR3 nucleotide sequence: TGTGCCAGCAGTTTAGGGACTGCCAGCTCTGGAAACACCATATATTTT.

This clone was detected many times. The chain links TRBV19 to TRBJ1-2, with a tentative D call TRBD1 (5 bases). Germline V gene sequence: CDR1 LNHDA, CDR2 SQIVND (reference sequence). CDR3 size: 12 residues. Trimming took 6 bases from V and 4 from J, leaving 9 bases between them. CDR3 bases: TGTGCCAGTAGGGGGACCTCCTATGGCTACACCTTC. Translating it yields CASRGTSYGYTF.

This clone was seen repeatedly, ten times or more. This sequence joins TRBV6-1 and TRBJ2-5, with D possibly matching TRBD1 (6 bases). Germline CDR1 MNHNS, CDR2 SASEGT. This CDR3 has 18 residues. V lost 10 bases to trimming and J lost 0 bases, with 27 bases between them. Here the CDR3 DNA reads TGTGCCACCCCTCCTACAAACCAGGACAGACAGTACCAAGAGACCCAGTACTTC. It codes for CATPPTNQDRQYQETQYF.

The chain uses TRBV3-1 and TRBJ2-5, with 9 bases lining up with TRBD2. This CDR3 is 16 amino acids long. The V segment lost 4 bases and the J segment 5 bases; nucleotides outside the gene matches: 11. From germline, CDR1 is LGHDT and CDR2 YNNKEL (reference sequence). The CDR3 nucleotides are TGTGCCAGCAGCCCCTGGCTAGCGGGGTGGAGCGAGACCCAGTACTTC. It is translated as CASSPWLAGWSETQYF.

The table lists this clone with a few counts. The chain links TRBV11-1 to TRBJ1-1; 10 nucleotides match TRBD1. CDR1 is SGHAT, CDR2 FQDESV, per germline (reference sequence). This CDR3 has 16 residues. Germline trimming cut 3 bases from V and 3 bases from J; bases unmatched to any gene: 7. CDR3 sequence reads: CASSFQTGGRDTEAFF. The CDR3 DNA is TGTGCCAGCAGCTTCCAGACAGGGGGCAGGGACACTGAAGCTTTCTTT.

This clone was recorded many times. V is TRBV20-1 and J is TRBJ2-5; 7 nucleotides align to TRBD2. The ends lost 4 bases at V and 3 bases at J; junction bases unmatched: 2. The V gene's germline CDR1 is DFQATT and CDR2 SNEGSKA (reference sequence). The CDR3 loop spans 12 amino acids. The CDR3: CSATSGEETQYF. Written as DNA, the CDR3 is TGCAGTGCTACCAGCGGGGAAGAGACCCAGTACTTC.

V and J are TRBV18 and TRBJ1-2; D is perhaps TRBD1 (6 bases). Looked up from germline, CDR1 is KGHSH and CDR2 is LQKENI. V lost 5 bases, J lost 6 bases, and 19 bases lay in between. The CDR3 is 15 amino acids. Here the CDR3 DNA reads TGTGCCAGCTCAGCCTTTAGGGGGAGTATCGATGGCTACACCTTC. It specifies CASSAFRGSIDGYTF. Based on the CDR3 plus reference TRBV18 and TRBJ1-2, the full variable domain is NAGVMQNPRHLVRRRGQEARLRCSPMKGHSHVYWYRQLPEEGLKFMVYLQKENIIDESGMPKERFSAEFPKEGPSILRIQQVVRGDSAAYFCASSAFRGSIDGYTFGSGTRLTVV.

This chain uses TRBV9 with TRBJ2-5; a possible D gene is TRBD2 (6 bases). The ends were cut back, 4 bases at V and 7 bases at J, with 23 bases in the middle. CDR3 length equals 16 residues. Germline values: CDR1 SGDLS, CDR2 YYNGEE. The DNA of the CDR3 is TGTGCCAGCAGCTCCCGGGAGCTCACTTCCCTCGGGACCCAGTACTTC. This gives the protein CASSSRELTSLGTQYF.

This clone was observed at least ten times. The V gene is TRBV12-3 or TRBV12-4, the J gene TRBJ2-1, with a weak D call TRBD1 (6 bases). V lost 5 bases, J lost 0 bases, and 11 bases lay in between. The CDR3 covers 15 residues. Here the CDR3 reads CASSATGNSYNEQFF. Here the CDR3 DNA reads TGTGCCAGCAGTGCGACAGGCAACTCCTACAATGAGCAGTTCTTC.